These 9 T cell receptor beta chains share one sample of origin, sequenced in a study of early T cells in non-severe SARS-CoV-2 infection. TCRdb re-called the 5' RACE reads through MiXCR, storing one row per CDR3 protein. This table has approximately 27,000 distinct CDR3 sequences, roughly 5% appearing once. Sequencing input: whole blood. The receptors come from an adult who was a healthcare worker with PCR-confirmed SARS-CoV-2 infection or an uninfected control (not recorded which).

This clonotype was seen many times. The chain recombines TRBV5-6 with TRBJ2-5; tentatively, D is TRBD2 (5 bases). The V end was cut by 6 bases, the J end by 4 bases, with 16 bases between. This CDR3 region has 14 residues. Germline CDR1 and CDR2: SGHDT and YYEEEE. Here the CDR3 DNA reads TGTGCCAGCACCCTCCCCCGGGGTTTAGAGACCCAGTACTTC. Its translation: CASTLPRGLETQYF.

This clonotype was counted ten times or more. This chain connects TRBV28 to TRBJ2-3, with a possible D match to TRBD1 (6 bases). Germline-derived CDR1 and CDR2 are MDHEN and SYDVKM. With 10 bases removed from V and 6 bases from J, the gap between germline ends came to 20 bases. CDR3 size: 14 residues. CDR3 nucleotides: TGTGCCATCACACAAGGTACAGGGTGGGATACGCAGTATTTT. Protein product: CAITQGTGWDTQYF. The whole variable domain, remainder taken from reference TRBV28 and TRBJ2-3, is DVKVTQSSRYLVKRTGEKVFLECVQDMDHENMFWYRQDPGLGLRLIYFSYDVKMKEKGDIPEGYSVSREKKERFSLILESASTNQTSMYLCAITQGTGWDTQYFGPGTRLTVL.

This clonotype has only a few counts. The chain is built from TRBV18 and TRBJ2-5; maybe TRBD1 (5 bases). CDR3 size: 15 residues. Germline-derived CDR1 and CDR2 are KGHSH and LQKENI. V was pared by 3 bases and J by 1 base, with 12 bases between. DNA of the CDR3: TGTGCCAGCTCACCTCAGACAGACCCCCAAGAGACCCAGTACTTC. Translation gives CASSPQTDPQETQYF.

This chain uses TRBV9 with TRBJ2-3; weak D call: TRBD2 (5 bases). From germline, CDR1 is SGDLS and CDR2 YYNGEE. Trimming removed 4 bases at V and 4 bases at J, with 16 bases between. This CDR3 region has 15 residues. CDR3 sequence: CASSRAVIRADTQYF. The CDR3 DNA sequence: TGTGCCAGCAGCAGAGCGGTAATACGGGCAGATACGCAGTATTTT.

This clonotype was picked up many times. V usage is TRBV30 and J usage is TRBJ1-2; D is unclear. V was shortened by 3 bases and J by 2 bases, with 7 bases between the two germline ends. Germline CDR1 GTSNPN, CDR2 SVGIG (reference sequence). The CDR3 covers 12 residues. The CDR3 spells CAWRSANYGYTF. CDR3 DNA: TGTGCCTGGAGATCCGCGAACTATGGCTACACCTTC.

In its sample, this clonotype was seen many times. The V gene is TRBV5-1, the J gene TRBJ1-6; a weak D match, TRBD1 (5 bases). V was pared by 4 bases and J by 5 bases, with 7 bases between. The CDR3 has 13 residues. CDR1 and CDR2 (germline): SGHRS, YFSETQ. In nucleotides, the CDR3 is TGCGCCAGCAGCCGGGACGATAATTCACCCCTCCACTTT. This gives the protein CASSRDDNSPLHF.

This clonotype occurred many times. Compared with germline, one end of the junction differs, possibly owing to a read error. The CDR3 region has the DNA TGTGCTAGCAGCTTAGGATTGGGGGGTGAGCAGTTCTTC. Amino acid sequence: CASSLGLGGEQFF. The J gene is TRBJ2-1, the V gene TRBV7-7, with a possible D match to TRBD2 (6 bases). This CDR3 contains 13 residues. The germline gives CDR1 SSHAT, CDR2 FNYEAQ (reference sequence).

The rearrangement joins TRBV7-9 to TRBJ2-1; the D gene is possibly TRBD2 (6 bases). CDR3 length: 14 amino acids. Looked up from germline, CDR1 is SEHNR and CDR2 is FQNEAQ (reference sequence). V lost 6 bases and J 6 bases, leaving 15 bases between the germline ends. The CDR3 spells CASSGGRDSNEQFF. Written as DNA, the CDR3 is TGTGCCAGCAGTGGAGGCAGGGACTCCAATGAGCAGTTCTTC.

This clonotype has a count of ten or more. This chain uses TRBV20-1 with TRBJ2-5, with D possibly matching TRBD2 (5 bases). This CDR3 is 13 amino acids long. CDR1 and CDR2 (germline): DFQATT, SNEGSKA (reference sequence). V lost 3 bases and J 3 bases, leaving 11 bases between the germline ends. The CDR3, as DNA: TGCAGTGCTAGGGAAACTAGAAAAGAGACCCAGTACTTC. It yields the protein CSARETRKETQYF.